One and the same sample provided the 3 T cell receptor beta chains below, sequenced in a study of CXCR3-negative and CXCR3-positive naive CD8 T cells. Carrying UMI labels, the TRB cDNA libraries were prepared through 5' RACE. TCRdb reprocessed the 5' RACE reads and keeps a single row for each CDR3 protein, giving no DNA. The sample totals roughly 130,000 distinct CDR3 sequences. Notes on the study in general: CXCR3-expressing naive cells carried TRB CDR3s more hydrophobic than those of CXCR3-negative naive cells.

No antigens are known for them. Sequenced: naive CXCR3+ CD8+ T cells from blood. Subset of the sample: CD45RO-CCR7+CD27+CD95- naive CD8+ T cells expressing CXCR3 (TNR3+). All receptors come from a human donor in good health. Some clones in this sample may be carry-over from other donors' samples.

The V call is TRBV5-1, the J call TRBJ2-7. Looked up from germline, CDR1 is SGHRS and CDR2 is YFSETQ. The CDR3 has 13 residues. CDR3 amino acids: CASAIGSNYEQYF.

V and J are TRBV14 and TRBJ2-7. Germline lookup yields CDR1 SGHDN and CDR2 FVKESK. CDR3 size: 12 residues. CDR3 region: CASSQDRNEQYF. Drawing the rest from reference TRBV14 and TRBJ2-7, the complete variable domain is EAGVTQFPSHSVIEKGQTVTLRCDPISGHDNLYWYRRVMGKEIKFLLHFVKESKQDESGMPNNRFLAERTGGTYSTLKVQPAELEDSGVYFCASSQDRNEQYFGPGTRLTVT.

The CDR3: CASIDRNHRQETQYF. J is TRBJ2-5 and V is TRBV21-1; TCRdb's D gene call, TRBD1, goes unchecked for lack of DNA. TRBV21-1 is flagged as a pseudogene. The CDR3 sequence is 15 residues long.